Listed here are 27 T cell receptor beta chains from one sample, sequenced in a study of T-cell reconstitution after alpha-beta-depleted transplantation in children. The TCRbeta library was prepared with unique molecular identifiers. MiXCR, applied by TCRdb to the PCR reads, yields one record per CDR3 protein. The sample includes about 250,000 distinct CDR3 sequences, more than 20% of them seen just once. The material sequenced was PBMCs, mostly from graft donor cells, taken 360 days after TCRalphabeta/CD19-depleted stem cell transplant. All receptors derive from a female patient aged 2-9 years who had a stem cell transplant for congenital amegakaryocytic thrombocytopenia, so the T cells may come from the graft donor.

This clonotype has a handful of counts. The chain couples TRBV7-9 to TRBJ2-2; D could derive from TRBD1 or TRBD2 (5 bases each). Germline CDR1 reads SEHNR; CDR2 reads FQNEAQ (reference sequence). This CDR3 has 14 amino acids. V was cut by 5 bases and J by 6 bases, with 13 bases left in between. The CDR3 loop is CASSERGVAGELFF. The CDR3 nucleotides read TGTGCCAGCAGCGAACGAGGGGTAGCCGGGGAGCTGTTTTTT.

V is TRBV7-9 and J is TRBJ1-1, with 7 positions matching TRBD1. V gave up 2 bases and J gave up 1 base; unmatched junction bases: 1. The V gene's germline CDR1 is SEHNR and CDR2 FQNEAQ (reference sequence). The CDR3 extends over 14 amino acids. DNA of the CDR3: TGTGCCAGCAGCTTAAAGGGGGCGAACACTGAAGCTTTCTTT. Protein sequence: CASSLKGANTEAFF.

CDR3 region: CASSHGQAARLEQYF. The CDR3 nucleotides are TGTGCCAGCAGCCACGGACAGGCTGCCCGGCTCGAGCAGTACTTC. The V gene is TRBV12-3 or TRBV12-4, the J gene TRBJ2-7; the match to TRBD1 covers 7 bases. With 6 bases clipped from V and 6 bases from J, the junction kept 14 bases outside the gene matches. The CDR3 contains 15 residues.

J is TRBJ1-2 and V is TRBV5-1, with D perhaps matching TRBD1 (5 bases). Germline CDR1 SGHRS, CDR2 YFSETQ. V gave up 4 bases and J gave up 6 bases, with 10 bases separating them. This CDR3 has 12 residues. CDR3 amino acids: CASSPRDDGYTF. The CDR3 coding sequence is TGCGCCAGCAGCCCCAGGGACGATGGCTACACCTTC.

This clonotype turned up a few times. J is TRBJ2-1 and V is TRBV7-9, with TRBD1 identical over 9 bases. This CDR3 comprises 13 residues. V lost 1 base, J lost 12 bases, and 4 bases stayed unmatched. In germline, CDR1 is SEHNR, CDR2 FQNEAQ (reference sequence). CDR3 loop: CASSLGDRVGQFF. The CDR3 DNA reads as TGTGCCAGCAGCTTAGGGGACAGGGTAGGGCAGTTCTTC.

This sequence joins TRBV6-2 or TRBV6-3 and TRBJ2-1; 9 bases map to TRBD2. Germline V CDR1 and CDR2: MNHEY, SVGEGT. With 5 bases clipped from V and 8 bases from J, the junction kept 10 bases outside the gene matches. The CDR3 runs to 15 residues. CDR3 amino acids: CASSKEAGGPHEQFF. Written as DNA, the CDR3 is TGTGCCAGCAGTAAAGAGGCGGGGGGGCCCCATGAGCAGTTCTTC.

This clonotype was seen a handful of times. V usage is TRBV12-3 or TRBV12-4 and J usage is TRBJ2-3; no reliable D call. CDR3 size: 13 residues. Between the trimmed V and J ends, which lost 3 bases and 2 bases, there was a span of 6 bases. CDR3 loop: CASSFHDTDTQYF. DNA for the CDR3: TGTGCCAGCAGTTTCCACGACACAGATACGCAGTATTTT.

This clonotype has just a few counts. The V call is TRBV12-3 or TRBV12-4, the J call TRBJ1-3; D is possibly TRBD1 (5 bases). The CDR3 contains 16 residues. With 3 bases removed from V and 0 bases from J, the gap between germline ends came to 12 bases. CDR3 DNA: TGTGCCAGCAGTTTCATTACAGGTTTCTCTGGAAACACCATATATTTT. Protein: CASSFITGFSGNTIYF.

This rearrangement joins TRBV12-3 or TRBV12-4 to TRBJ2-1; 9 nucleotides match TRBD2. This CDR3 is 17 amino acids long. Trimming at V came to 6 bases and at J to 4 bases, leaving 13 bases not matched to a gene. CDR3 nucleotides: TGTGCCAGCAGCGGGCTAGCGGGACCCCCAACTTACAATGAGCAGTTCTTC. Translation: CASSGLAGPPTYNEQFF.

The table lists this clonotype with a few counts. The chain joins TRBV3-1 to TRBJ2-7; 9 bases line up with TRBD1. The J segment lost 4 bases and the V segment lost 7 bases, leaving 5 bases of the junction unmatched. The CDR3 covers 13 residues. Per the germline V gene, CDR1 is LGHDT and CDR2 is YNNKEL (reference sequence). DNA of the CDR3: TGTGCCAGCACCTCACAGGGGGCTTACGAGCAGTACTTC. It specifies CASTSQGAYEQYF.

V is TRBV29-1 and J is TRBJ2-7; 12 bases line up with TRBD2. Germline V gene sequence: CDR1 SQVTM, CDR2 ANQGSEA. Trimming at V came to 1 base and at J to 6 bases, leaving 4 bases not matched to a gene. The CDR3 length is 14 residues. The CDR3 protein is CSVEGLAGDGEQYF. In DNA, the CDR3 is TGCAGCGTTGAAGGACTAGCGGGAGACGGCGAGCAGTACTTC.

The V and J genes are TRBV5-5 and TRBJ2-1; D perhaps matches TRBD1 (6 bases). Germline values: CDR1 SGHKS, CDR2 YYEKEE (reference sequence). The germline V and J ends were trimmed by 1 base and 4 bases, with 12 bases remaining between them. The CDR3 extends over 15 amino acids. The CDR3 spells CASSLSDRNYNEQFF. The CDR3 DNA reads as TGTGCCAGCAGCTTGTCGGACAGAAATTACAATGAGCAGTTCTTC.

This clonotype was counted between two and nine times. The CDR3 protein is CAISEQTQGLGYTF. The CDR3 DNA reads as TGTGCCATCAGTGAGCAAACACAGGGTTTAGGCTACACCTTC. The chain links TRBV10-3 to TRBJ1-2; TRBD1 might be the D (6 bases). This CDR3 has 14 residues. Between the trimmed V and J ends, which lost 2 bases and 8 bases, there was a span of 15 bases. CDR1 is ENHRY, CDR2 SYGVKD, per germline.

The chain couples TRBV12-3 or TRBV12-4 to TRBJ2-1; 10 nucleotides agree with TRBD2. There are 15 residues in the CDR3. V gave up 6 bases and J gave up 13 bases; unmatched junction bases: 15. CDR3 sequence reads: CASRRGDTVAGGQFF. In DNA, the CDR3 is TGTGCCAGCAGAAGAGGGGACACTGTAGCGGGAGGCCAGTTCTTC.

This clonotype was seen at least ten times. J is TRBJ2-3 and V is TRBV5-1, with D unresolved. Germline loops: CDR1 SGHRS, CDR2 YFSETQ. Between the trimmed V and J ends, which lost 0 bases and 2 bases, there was a span of 13 bases. The CDR3 consists of 16 residues. Here the CDR3 reads CASSLVGFKSTDTQYF. CDR3 nucleotides: TGCGCCAGCAGCTTGGTAGGCTTCAAATCCACAGATACGCAGTATTTT. Together with reference TRBV5-1 and TRBJ2-3, the CDR3 gives the full variable domain: KAGVTQTPRYLIKTRGQQVTLSCSPISGHRSVSWYQQTPGQGLQFLFEYFSETQRNKGNFPGRFSGRQFSNSRSEMNVSTLELGDSALYLCASSLVGFKSTDTQYFGPGTRLTVL.

CDR3 amino acids: CASSQGASGSPYEQYF. The CDR3 nucleotides are TGCGCCAGCAGCCAAGGGGCCAGCGGGAGTCCCTACGAGCAGTACTTC. The chain recombines TRBV4-3 with TRBJ2-7, with 8 bases lining up with TRBD2. The CDR3 runs to 16 residues. V gave up 1 base and J gave up 2 bases; unmatched junction bases: 7. Germline V gives CDR1 LGHNA, CDR2 YSLEER.

In this sample, this clonotype turned up a few times. The chain links TRBV4-1 to TRBJ2-5, with D possibly being TRBD1 or TRBD2 (5 bases each). V lost 1 base to trimming and J lost 5 bases, with 11 bases between them. The germline V gene has CDR1 MGHRA and CDR2 YSYEKL. The CDR3 spans 14 residues. Written as DNA, the CDR3 is TGCGCCAGCAGCCAAGGTGGGACCGGGGAGACCCAGTACTTC. Its translation is CASSQGGTGETQYF.

This clonotype was counted a few times. The V gene is TRBV4-1, the J gene TRBJ2-1; 7 bases are shared with TRBD1. V lost 0 bases to trimming and J lost 8 bases; unmatched junction nucleotides: 4. The CDR3 sequence is 14 residues long. Germline lookup yields CDR1 MGHRA and CDR2 YSYEKL. The CDR3 region is CASSQDTGADEQFF. In DNA form, the CDR3 reads TGCGCCAGCAGCCAAGATACAGGGGCCGATGAGCAGTTCTTC.

This clonotype was found a few times. CDR3 region: CASRDGGSYEQYF. The CDR3 DNA reads TGCGCCAGCAGGGATGGCGGGAGTTACGAGCAGTACTTC. The J gene is TRBJ2-7, the V gene TRBV5-1; TRBD2 matches 7 bases. V lost 5 bases and J lost 4; bases outside the gene matches: 6. This CDR3 is 13 amino acids long. The germline V gene encodes CDR1 SGHRS and CDR2 YFSETQ.

The gene calls are TRBV4-1 and TRBJ2-3; D unresolved. This CDR3 is 15 amino acids long. Germline values: CDR1 MGHRA, CDR2 YSYEKL. Trimming shortened V by 0 bases and J by 5 bases, and 12 bases separated the two germline ends. This CDR3 is CASSQDPGVQDTQYF. The CDR3 DNA is TGCGCCAGCAGCCAAGACCCTGGGGTTCAAGATACGCAGTATTTT.

This clonotype was counted at least ten times. The J gene is TRBJ2-1, the V gene TRBV20-1, with D hard to call. Germline values: CDR1 DFQATT, CDR2 SNEGSKA (reference sequence). This CDR3 contains 13 residues. The V and J ends lost 0 bases and 7 bases respectively, with 10 bases between them. The DNA for the CDR3 is TGCAGTGCTAGAGAAGACAACCTAAATGAGCAGTTCTTC. It is translated as CSAREDNLNEQFF.

The chain recombines TRBV27 with TRBJ2-2, with D perhaps given as TRBD1 or TRBD2 (5 bases each). V lost 4 bases and J lost 9, with 21 bases in between. Germline V lookup: CDR1 MNHEY, CDR2 SMNVEV (reference sequence). CDR3 length equals 16 residues. The CDR3 DNA reads as TGTGCCAGCAGTTCTGAACCGGGACCGAAGTTTTGGGAGCTGTTTTTT. Amino acids: CASSSEPGPKFWELFF.

The V call is TRBV7-2, the J call TRBJ1-4; perhaps TRBD1 as D (6 bases). Between the trimmed V and J ends, which lost 1 base and 5 bases, there was a span of 11 bases. Germline assignment: CDR1 SGHTA and CDR2 FQGNSA. CDR3 size: 15 residues. The CDR3 protein is CASSLEGRGNEKLFF. In nucleotides, the CDR3 is TGTGCCAGCAGCTTAGAGGGCAGGGGAAATGAAAAACTGTTTTTT. The whole variable domain, remainder taken from reference TRBV7-2 and TRBJ1-4, is GAGVSQSPSNKVTEKGKDVELRCDPISGHTALYWYRQSLGQGLEFLIYFQGNSAPDKSGLPSDRFSAERTGGSVSTLTIQRTQQEDSAVYLCASSLEGRGNEKLFFGSGTQLSVL.

The rearrangement uses TRBV4-1 and TRBJ2-5; possible D gene TRBD1, 5 bases. The CDR3 is 13 amino acids. Germline V gene data show CDR1 as MGHRA and CDR2 as YSYEKL. Between the trimmed V and J ends, which lost 4 bases and 4 bases, there was a span of 10 bases. As DNA, the CDR3 is TGCGCCAGCAGCCCGACAGCCAGAGAGACCCAGTACTTC. Protein sequence: CASSPTARETQYF.

J is TRBJ2-3 and V is TRBV7-6, with 9 nucleotides matching TRBD2. The junction had 7 bases not matched to a gene; V was cut back by 1 base and J by 2 bases. This CDR3 has 17 residues. Germline lookup yields CDR1 SGHVS and CDR2 FNYEAQ. This chain's CDR3 is CASSLVGGRALTDTQYF. CDR3 in DNA: TGTGCCAGCAGCTTAGTCGGCGGGAGGGCTCTCACAGATACGCAGTATTTT.

This rearrangement joins TRBV28 to TRBJ1-5; the D is unclear. The CDR3 runs to 15 residues. In germline, CDR1 is MDHEN, CDR2 SYDVKM. Trimming stripped 4 bases from V and 0 bases from J, with 10 bases between. The CDR3 DNA sequence: TGTGCCAGCAGTTCAAGACATTCTAGCAATCAGCCCCAGCATTTT. The encoded protein is CASSSRHSSNQPQHF.

This clonotype occurred a few times. The chain carries TRBV6-1 and TRBJ2-5; no reliable D call. This CDR3 has 15 amino acids. The V end was cut by 0 bases, the J end by 5 bases, with 13 bases between. Germline V lookup: CDR1 MNHNS, CDR2 SASEGT. The CDR3 loop reads CASSEAWALRETQYF. In DNA form, the CDR3 reads TGTGCCAGCAGTGAAGCCTGGGCCTTGAGGGAGACCCAGTACTTC.